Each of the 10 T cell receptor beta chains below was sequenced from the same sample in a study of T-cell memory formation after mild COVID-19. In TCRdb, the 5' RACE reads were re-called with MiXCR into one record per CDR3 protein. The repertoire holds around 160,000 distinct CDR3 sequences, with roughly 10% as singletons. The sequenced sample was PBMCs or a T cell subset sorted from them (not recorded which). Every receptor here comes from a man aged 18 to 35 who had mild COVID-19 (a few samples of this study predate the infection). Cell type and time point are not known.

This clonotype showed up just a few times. The CDR3 reads CASRTTGGDTQYF. Here the CDR3 DNA reads TGTGCCAGCAGGACCACGGGTGGAGATACGCAGTATTTT. The chain couples TRBV28 to TRBJ2-3; the D is unclear. Germline CDR1 and CDR2: MDHEN and SYDVKM. The V end was cut by 6 bases, the J end by 5 bases, with 12 bases between. The CDR3 runs to 13 residues.

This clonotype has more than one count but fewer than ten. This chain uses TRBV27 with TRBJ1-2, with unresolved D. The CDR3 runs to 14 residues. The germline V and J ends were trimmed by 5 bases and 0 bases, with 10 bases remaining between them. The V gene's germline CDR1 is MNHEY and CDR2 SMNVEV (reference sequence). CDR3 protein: CASSPAATNYGYTF. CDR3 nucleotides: TGTGCCAGCAGTCCCGCAGCCACTAACTATGGCTACACCTTC.

The CDR3 reads CATSNQLAGTGELFF. In DNA form, the CDR3 reads TGTGCCACCAGCAACCAACTAGCGGGGACCGGGGAGCTGTTTTTT. The rearrangement links TRBV15 to TRBJ2-2; TRBD2 aligns across 10 bases. This CDR3 region has 15 residues. Germline values: CDR1 LNHNV, CDR2 YYDKDF (reference sequence). J was trimmed by 5 bases and V by 4 bases; bases with no gene match: 4.

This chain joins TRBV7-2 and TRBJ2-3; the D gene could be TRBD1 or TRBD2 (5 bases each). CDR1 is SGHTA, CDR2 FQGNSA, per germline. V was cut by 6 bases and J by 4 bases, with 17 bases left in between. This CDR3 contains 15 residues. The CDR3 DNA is TGTGCCAGCAGGACGGGGCCAATAGGGGCAGATACGCAGTATTTT. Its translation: CASRTGPIGADTQYF.

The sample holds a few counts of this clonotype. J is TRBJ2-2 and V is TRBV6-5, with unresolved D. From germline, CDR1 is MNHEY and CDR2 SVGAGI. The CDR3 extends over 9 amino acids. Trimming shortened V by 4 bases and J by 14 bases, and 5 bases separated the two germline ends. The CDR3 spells CASSWGLFF. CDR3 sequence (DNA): TGTGCCAGCAGTTGGGGTCTGTTTTTT.

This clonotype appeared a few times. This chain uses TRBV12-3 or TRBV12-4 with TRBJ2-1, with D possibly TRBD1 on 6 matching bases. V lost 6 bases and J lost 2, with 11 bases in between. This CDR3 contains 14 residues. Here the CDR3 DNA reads TGTGCCAGCAGAGGGGCAGGGGCCTACAATGAGCAGTTCTTC. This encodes CASRGAGAYNEQFF.

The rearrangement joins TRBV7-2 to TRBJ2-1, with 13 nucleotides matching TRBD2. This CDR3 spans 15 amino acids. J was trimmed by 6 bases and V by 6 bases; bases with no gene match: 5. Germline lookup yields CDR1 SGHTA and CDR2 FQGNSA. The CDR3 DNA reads TGTGCCAGCAGTTATACTAGCGGGGGGGTCAATGAGCAGTTCTTC. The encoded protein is CASSYTSGGVNEQFF.

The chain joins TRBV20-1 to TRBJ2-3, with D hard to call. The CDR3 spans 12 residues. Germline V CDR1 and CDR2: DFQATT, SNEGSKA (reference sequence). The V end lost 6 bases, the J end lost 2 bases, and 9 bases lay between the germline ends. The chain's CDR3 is CSAVGNTDTQYF. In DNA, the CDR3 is TGCAGTGCGGTTGGAAACACAGATACGCAGTATTTT.

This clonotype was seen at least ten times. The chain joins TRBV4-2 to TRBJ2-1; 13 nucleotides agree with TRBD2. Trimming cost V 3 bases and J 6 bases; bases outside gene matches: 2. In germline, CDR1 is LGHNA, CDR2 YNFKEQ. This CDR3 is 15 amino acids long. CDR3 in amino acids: CASSQGLAGLNEQFF. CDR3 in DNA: TGTGCCAGCAGCCAGGGACTAGCGGGACTCAATGAGCAGTTCTTC.

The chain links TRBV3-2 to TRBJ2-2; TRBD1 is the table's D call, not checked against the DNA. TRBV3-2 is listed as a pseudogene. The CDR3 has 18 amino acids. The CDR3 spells CASSQVRDRGPFTGELFF. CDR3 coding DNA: TGTGCCAGCAGCCAAGTGAGGGACAGGGGCCCTTTTACTGGGGAGCTGTTTTTT.